What follows are 31 T cell receptor beta chains derived from one specimen sequenced in a study of T cells in Graves' hyperthyroidism and ophthalmopathy. The investigators amplified TCR beta CDR3 regions from RNA transcripts. The primer set for the first-round RT-PCR of the TCR CDR3 was HTBI. TCRdb re-called the multiplex PCR reads through MiXCR, storing one row per CDR3 protein. The sample lists 550,000 to 850,000 distinct CDR3 sequences, under 20% occurring once. The sequencing input was blood. The receptors were gathered from a woman aged 45-65 years with Graves' hyperthyroidism that later progressed to Graves' ophthalmopathy.

V and J are TRBV4-2 and TRBJ1-3, with D unclear. CDR1 is LGHNA and CDR2 is YNFKEQ in the germline V gene. V lost 3 bases and J lost 0, with 12 bases in between. The CDR3 covers 16 residues. This chain's CDR3 is CASSHADGNSGNTIYF. In DNA form, the CDR3 reads TGTGCCAGCAGCCATGCCGACGGAAACTCTGGAAACACCATATATTTT.

This clonotype was counted ten times or more. The chain combines TRBV30 with TRBJ1-5; unclear D gene. The CDR3 covers 13 residues. V was trimmed by 3 bases and J by 3 bases, leaving 9 bases between them. Germline CDR1 is GTSNPN and CDR2 is SVGIG (reference sequence). CDR3 coding DNA: TGTGCCTGGAGCGGACGGAACAATCAGCCCCAGCATTTT. The encoded protein is CAWSGRNNQPQHF.

This clonotype was detected only a few times. CDR3 nucleotides: TGTGCCATCAGAGGAGAGACAACTGAAGCTTTCTTT. Amino acid sequence: CAIRGETTEAFF. This chain connects TRBV10-3 to TRBJ1-1, with D uncertain. This CDR3 has 12 amino acids. From germline, CDR1 is ENHRY and CDR2 SYGVKD. V lost 6 bases, J lost 5 bases, and 10 bases lay in between.

This clonotype was observed many times. V gene TRBV18 combines with J gene TRBJ2-5, with 11 bases matching TRBD2. Germline CDR1 reads KGHSH; CDR2 reads LQKENI. The CDR3 covers 14 residues. The trim removed 6 bases at V and 5 bases at J, leaving 5 bases unmatched. For the CDR3, the DNA is TGTGCCAGCTCTGGGACTAGCGGTTTCGAGACCCAGTACTTC. It translates to CASSGTSGFETQYF.

This clonotype was counted only a few times. This chain connects TRBV3-1 to TRBJ2-2, with D perhaps given as TRBD1 or TRBD2 (5 bases each). Trimming pared 6 bases from V and 5 bases from J, leaving 13 bases between. The CDR3 runs 14 residues. Germline assignment: CDR1 LGHDT and CDR2 YNNKEL (reference sequence). CDR3 nucleotides: TGTGCCAGCAGAAGGGACCGGGAAACCGGGGAGCTGTTTTTT. Amino acid sequence: CASRRDRETGELFF. Variable domain in full (rest from reference TRBV3-1 and TRBJ2-2): DTAVSQTPKYLVTQMGNDKSIKCEQNLGHDTMYWYKQDSKKFLKIMFSYNNKELIINETVPNRFSPKSPDKAHLNLHINSLELGDSAVYFCASRRDRETGELFFGEGSRLTVL.

This clonotype was observed at least ten times. The V gene is TRBV7-3, the J gene TRBJ2-3; 11 bases are shared with TRBD2. Trimming at V came to 4 bases and at J to 1 base, leaving 7 bases not matched to a gene. The CDR3 consists of 17 residues. Germline V gene data show CDR1 as SGHTA and CDR2 as FQGTGA. CDR3 bases: TGTGCCAGCAGCTCTATAGCGGGGGGGCCGCGCACAGATACGCAGTATTTT. This gives the protein CASSSIAGGPRTDTQYF.

This clonotype has ten or more counts. The rearrangement uses TRBV20-1 and TRBJ2-5, with 12 bases lining up with TRBD2. The junction had 6 bases not matched to a gene; V was cut back by 3 bases and J by 1 base. The CDR3 is made up of 16 amino acids. CDR1 and CDR2 from the germline V gene are DFQATT and SNEGSKA (reference sequence). This CDR3 is CSASRASGGVQETQYF. The DNA of the CDR3 is TGCAGTGCTAGTAGGGCTAGCGGGGGGGTCCAAGAGACCCAGTACTTC.

This clonotype has just a few counts. The V call is TRBV20-1, the J call TRBJ2-1; maybe TRBD1 (6 bases). The germline CDR1 and CDR2 sequences are DFQATT and SNEGSKA (reference sequence). V was clipped by 4 bases and J by 4 bases, with 11 bases between them. This CDR3 spans 13 amino acids. CDR3 sequence (DNA): TGCAGTGCTAAGGGGGTCCGGTACAATGAGCAGTTCTTC. Residues: CSAKGVRYNEQFF.

This clonotype was seen more than once but under ten times. V gene TRBV6-2 or TRBV6-3 combines with J gene TRBJ2-5, with D perhaps TRBD1 or TRBD2 (5 bases each). Trimming removed 5 bases from V and 1 base from J, with 14 bases in between. The CDR3 spans 15 residues. The germline CDR1 and CDR2 sequences are MNHEY and SVGEGT. The CDR3: CASSTSKRGQETQYF. In nucleotides, the CDR3 is TGTGCCAGCAGTACCTCGAAGAGGGGCCAAGAGACCCAGTACTTC.

The CDR3 nucleotides read TGTGCCAGCAGCGTAGAGCAGGGAATCACTGAAGCTTTCTTT. Encoded protein: CASSVEQGITEAFF. V and J are TRBV9 and TRBJ1-1; a possible D gene is TRBD1 (5 bases). V shed 0 bases and J shed 4 bases, with 10 bases lying between them. The CDR3 runs to 14 residues. In germline, CDR1 is SGDLS, CDR2 YYNGEE.

The chain joins TRBV6-1 to TRBJ2-7; TRBD2 aligns across 10 bases. Losses at the gene ends were 3 bases for V and 7 bases for J; bases not matched to a gene: 6. This CDR3 is built from 14 residues. The germline V gene has CDR1 MNHNS and CDR2 SASEGT. CDR3 nucleotide sequence: TGTGCCAGCAGTGACCGGCTAGCGGGGGCTGAGCAGTACTTC. Translating it yields CASSDRLAGAEQYF.

This clonotype was observed many times. The rearrangement links TRBV12-3 or TRBV12-4 to TRBJ1-2; 9 bases agree with TRBD1. The length of the CDR3 is 14 residues. V lost 4 bases, J lost 5 bases, and 5 bases stayed unmatched. The CDR3 here is CASSSAGQGYGYTF. As DNA, the CDR3 is TGTGCCAGCAGTTCCGCTGGACAGGGGTATGGCTACACCTTC.

This clonotype was seen ten or more times. The chain uses TRBV7-9 and TRBJ2-1; 8 bases are shared with TRBD1. The CDR3 totals 15 residues. Germline values: CDR1 SEHNR, CDR2 FQNEAQ (reference sequence). Trimming at V came to 4 bases and at J to 7 bases, leaving 9 bases not matched to a gene. The CDR3 DNA sequence: TGTGCCAGCAGCTCCCGACAGGGGTCGTGGAATGAGCAGTTCTTC. This encodes CASSSRQGSWNEQFF.

This chain joins TRBV5-1 and TRBJ2-7, with a weak D call TRBD1 (6 bases). The CDR3 covers 14 residues. From germline, CDR1 is SGHRS and CDR2 YFSETQ. V lost 0 bases, J lost 2 bases, and 9 bases lay in between. The CDR3 loop reads CASSLDRQAYEQYF. DNA for the CDR3: TGCGCCAGCAGCTTGGACCGACAGGCCTACGAGCAGTACTTC.

This clonotype was seen a few times. The junction does not match germline at one end; this may be a read error. The genes are TRBV5-1 and TRBJ2-2; no firm D call. The CDR3 runs 14 residues. Per the germline V gene, CDR1 is SGHRS and CDR2 is YFSETQ. The CDR3 region has the DNA TGTGCCAGCAGTTTGAACCCGAACACCGGGGAGCTGTTTTTT. Translation: CASSLNPNTGELFF.

This clonotype was observed a few times. V gene TRBV6-1 combines with J gene TRBJ1-5, with D hard to call. Per the germline V gene, CDR1 is MNHNS and CDR2 is SASEGT. This CDR3 spans 15 amino acids. Trimming took 6 bases from V and 4 from J, leaving 16 bases between them. DNA for the CDR3: TGTGCCAGCAGGATCCCAGGTCTGGAAAATCAGCCCCAGCATTTT. Translated: CASRIPGLENQPQHF.

Only a few counts were recorded for this clonotype. The chain is built from TRBV5-6 and TRBJ1-2; tentative D call: TRBD1 (5 bases). The CDR3 is made up of 15 amino acids. Germline CDR1 SGHDT, CDR2 YYEEEE. V was pared by 0 bases and J by 5 bases, with 14 bases between. The CDR3 spells CASSLGDVGGYGYTF. The CDR3 DNA reads as TGTGCCAGCAGCTTGGGGGACGTCGGGGGATATGGCTACACCTTC.

This clonotype came up a few times. The chain recombines TRBV5-1 with TRBJ1-6; D not resolved. The CDR3 loop spans 14 amino acids. Germline CDR1 reads SGHRS; CDR2 reads YFSETQ. With 7 bases removed from V and 8 bases from J, the gap between germline ends came to 16 bases. The CDR3 sequence is CASYKFFKDSPLHF. CDR3 DNA: TGCGCCAGCTACAAATTCTTTAAGGATTCACCCCTCCACTTT. Full variable domain (remainder filled in from reference TRBV5-1 and TRBJ1-6): KAGVTQTPRYLIKTRGQQVTLSCSPISGHRSVSWYQQTPGQGLQFLFEYFSETQRNKGNFPGRFSGRQFSNSRSEMNVSTLELGDSALYLCASYKFFKDSPLHFGNGTRLTVT.

At least ten counts were recorded for this clonotype. This chain uses TRBV5-1 with TRBJ1-2, with no clear D. Germline V gives CDR1 SGHRS, CDR2 YFSETQ. V lost 0 bases and J lost 1, with 7 bases in between. The CDR3 length is 14 residues. The CDR3 protein is CASSLVTINYGYTF. The CDR3 DNA sequence: TGCGCCAGCAGCTTGGTGACTATTAACTATGGCTACACCTTC.

The rearrangement links TRBV6-1 to TRBJ1-1, with TRBD1 as a possible D gene (6 bases). The CDR3 extends over 15 amino acids. Germline loops: CDR1 MNHNS, CDR2 SASEGT. Between the trimmed V and J ends, which lost 5 bases and 10 bases, there was a span of 23 bases. CDR3 coding DNA: TGTGCCAGCAGTAAGGGGGGCCTACAGGGACCGTTAGCTTTCTTT. Translating gives CASSKGGLQGPLAFF.

This chain joins TRBV27 and TRBJ1-1; TRBD1 aligns across 7 bases. The length of the CDR3 is 15 residues. Germline lookup yields CDR1 MNHEY and CDR2 SMNVEV (reference sequence). V trimming: 5 bases; J trimming: 5 bases; junction bases outside the gene matches: 11. CDR3 coding DNA: TGTGCCAGCAGTGCCAACAGGGGACGGATTACTGAAGCTTTCTTT. It encodes CASSANRGRITEAFF.

This clonotype was observed many times. The J gene is TRBJ1-1, the V gene TRBV19; D is unresolved. The ends were cut back, 5 bases at V and 1 base at J, with 17 bases in the middle. The CDR3 has 16 amino acids. CDR1 LNHDA and CDR2 SQIVND come from the germline V gene (reference sequence). The CDR3: CASSPTPGTANTEAFF. As DNA, the CDR3 is TGTGCCAGTAGTCCCACCCCGGGAACAGCGAACACTGAAGCTTTCTTT. Supplemented by reference TRBV19 and TRBJ1-1, the full variable domain reads DGGITQSPKYLFRKEGQNVTLSCEQNLNHDAMYWYRQDPGQGLRLIYYSQIVNDFQKGDIAEGYSVSREKKESFPLTVTSAQKNPTAFYLCASSPTPGTANTEAFFGQGTRLTVV.

This clonotype has more than one count but fewer than ten. The chain uses TRBV7-6 and TRBJ2-3; maybe TRBD2 (6 bases). Trimming took off 3 bases at V and 1 base at J, with 8 bases between the two ends. The CDR3 extends over 14 amino acids. Germline V gene lookup returns CDR1 SGHVS and CDR2 FNYEAQ. The CDR3 DNA reads TGTGCCAGCAGCTTTTCTAGCGGCACAGATACGCAGTATTTT. It yields the protein CASSFSSGTDTQYF. The variable domain in full, completed from reference TRBV7-6 and TRBJ2-3, reads GAGVSQSPRYKVTKRGQDVALRCDPISGHVSLYWYRQALGQGPEFLTYFNYEAQQDKSGLPNDRFSAERPEGSISTLTIQRTEQRDSAMYRCASSFSSGTDTQYFGPGTRLTVL.

This clonotype was counted a few times. The V and J genes are TRBV19 and TRBJ1-6; D unresolved. The CDR3 is 15 amino acids. Per germline, CDR1 LNHDA and CDR2 SQIVND (reference sequence). V lost 2 bases and J lost 5, with 10 bases in between. The CDR3 DNA reads as TGTGCCAGTAGTATACGGTTGGCAGATAATTCACCCCTCCACTTT. Encoded protein: CASSIRLADNSPLHF.

This clonotype has only a few counts. The chain couples TRBV20-1 to TRBJ2-1; D may be TRBD2 (6 bases). Trimming took 3 bases from V and 2 from J, leaving 14 bases between them. This CDR3 has 15 amino acids. The germline V gene has CDR1 DFQATT and CDR2 SNEGSKA (reference sequence). The CDR3 DNA reads as TGCAGTGCTAGCGTCCCTTGGGGGGCCTACAATGAGCAGTTCTTC. Its translation is CSASVPWGAYNEQFF.

In its sample, this clonotype was seen many times. This chain connects TRBV12-3 or TRBV12-4 to TRBJ2-2, with 7 bases matching TRBD1. After removal of 5 bases from V and 2 bases from J, the junction contained 8 bases not matched to a gene. The CDR3 length is 16 residues. The CDR3 region is CASSPPDRVNTGELFF. The CDR3 DNA follows: TGTGCCAGCAGTCCCCCCGACAGGGTTAACACCGGGGAGCTGTTTTTT.

This sequence joins TRBV4-1 and TRBJ1-2; 8 bases match TRBD1. V was pared by 4 bases and J by 5 bases, with 15 bases of the junction left unmatched. CDR3 length: 17 amino acids. CDR1 MGHRA and CDR2 YSYEKL come from the germline V gene. CDR3 nucleotides: TGCGCCAGCAGCCCCGCGCTTCTTAGGACAGGGTTATATGGCTACACCTTC. Amino acid sequence: CASSPALLRTGLYGYTF.

A note on this clonotype: A much larger clone differs by one base, so this may be a read error. V gene TRBV10-2 combines with J gene TRBJ1-5, with D perhaps TRBD1 (6 bases). Germline CDR1 is WSHSY and CDR2 is SAAADI. The CDR3 length is 15 residues. In DNA form, the CDR3 reads TGCGCCAGCAGTGATCAGGGGTACTACACTCAGCCCCGGCATTTT. It codes for CASSDQGYYTQPRHF.

This clonotype came up many times. This chain connects TRBV11-2 to TRBJ1-1; TRBD1 agrees at 7 bases. Unmatched junction bases numbered 10, after V lost 3 bases and J lost 6 bases. From germline, CDR1 is SGHAT and CDR2 FQNNGV. The CDR3 runs to 15 residues. The CDR3 bases are TGTGCCAGCAGCTTTAGGGGGCCAGGGAATGCTGAAGCTTTCTTT. Protein sequence: CASSFRGPGNAEAFF.

V is TRBV12-5 and J is TRBJ2-5; 9 bases are a match to TRBD1. V lost 6 bases, J lost 2 bases, and 4 bases stayed unmatched. Germline V CDR1 and CDR2: LGHNT, FRNRAP. This CDR3 has 14 residues. CDR3: CASGKGTGQETQYF. Written as DNA, the CDR3 is TGTGCTAGTGGAAAGGGGACAGGGCAAGAGACCCAGTACTTC.

The chain employs TRBV7-2 and TRBJ1-5, with a possible D match to TRBD1 (5 bases). Germline-derived CDR1 and CDR2 are SGHTA and FQGNSA. V lost 2 bases, J lost 6 bases, and 14 bases lay in between. The CDR3 has 15 residues. The CDR3 is CASSLSFAGSQPQHF. The CDR3 DNA reads TGTGCCAGCAGCTTAAGCTTCGCAGGGTCTCAGCCCCAGCATTTT.